Sequencing of this T cell receptor beta chain was carried out in a study of blood T cell repertoires in COVID-19. As handled by the study authors: Quantification of nucleated cells was approximated via reference gene primer amplification. Sequenced by immunoSEQ multiplex PCR; TCRdb stores in-frame clones only, minus some. V and J calls and clone size are those listed in that table; D and trimming were worked out from the DNA. The repertoire holds 150,000 to 200,000 clones, with about 88% as singletons. Source material: peripheral blood. The clonotype comes from a man aged 18 to 35 who had recovered from COVID-19.

The CDR3 is CASSFGNEKLFF. The DNA for the CDR3 is TGTGCCAGCAGCTTCGGGAATGAAAAACTGTTTTTT. This sequence joins TRBV5-6 and TRBJ1-4; the D is unclear. The CDR3 contains 12 residues. CDR1 is SGHDT, CDR2 YYEEEE, per germline. V shed 2 bases and J shed 5 bases, with 4 bases lying between them.